The rows below give T cell receptor beta chains drawn from one sample of a study of blood T cell repertoires in COVID-19. Data came from immunoSEQ multiplex PCR; TCRdb stores just in-frame clones and leaves some out. The top ten hold roughly 1.4% of the sample, which has 350,000 to 450,000 clones, over 75% seen once. Sequencing input: peripheral blood. Receptors originate from a woman in her thirties or forties with COVID-19, enrolled during active disease. The CDR3 runs from the conserved cysteine through the conserved F or W. The order of the fields is CDR3 length, D gene, J gene, clone size, V gene, CDR3 protein, CDR3 DNA. The D gene is left open where the match is weak. Size is omitted from some rows. Given values are once, few, many or a class for expanded clones.

CDR3 length: 15
D gene: TRBD2
J gene: TRBJ2-3
clone size: .
V gene: TRBV30
CDR3 protein: CAWSHLAGGTDTQYF
CDR3 DNA: TGTGCCTGGAGTCATCTAGCGGGGGGCACAGATACGCAGTATTTT

CDR3 length: 17
D gene: .
J gene: TRBJ1-6
clone size: .
V gene: TRBV5-1
CDR3 protein: CASSLGWESSYNSPLHF
CDR3 DNA: TGCGCCAGCAGCTTGGGGTGGGAGAGCTCCTATAATTCACCCCTCCACTTT

CDR3 length: 13
D gene: .
J gene: TRBJ2-3
clone size: .
V gene: TRBV25-1
CDR3 protein: CASSSIDTDTQYF
CDR3 DNA: TGTGCCAGCAGTTCCATAGATACAGATACGCAGTATTTT

CDR3 length: 12
D gene: TRBD2
J gene: TRBJ2-1
clone size: .
V gene: TRBV11-2
CDR3 protein: CASSPGRGEQFF
CDR3 DNA: TGTGCCAGCAGCCCAGGGAGGGGTGAGCAGTTCTTC

CDR3 length: 14
D gene: .
J gene: TRBJ1-5
clone size: .
V gene: TRBV18
CDR3 protein: CASSKQGDNQPQHF
CDR3 DNA: TGTGCCAGCTCGAAACAGGGTGACAATCAGCCCCAGCATTTT

CDR3 length: 13
D gene: .
J gene: TRBJ1-2
clone size: .
V gene: TRBV29-1
CDR3 protein: CSIGVGGESGYTF
CDR3 DNA: TGCAGCATCGGAGTGGGTGGTGAGAGTGGCTACACCTTC

CDR3 length: 14
D gene: .
J gene: TRBJ1-1
clone size: .
V gene: TRBV3-1/TRBV3-2
CDR3 protein: CASSLLPRDSRAFF
CDR3 DNA: TGTGCCAGCAGCCTCCTCCCCCGGGACTCACGAGCTTTCTTT

CDR3 length: 17
D gene: .
J gene: TRBJ1-6
clone size: .
V gene: TRBV9
CDR3 protein: CASSAEGTAEGDSPLHF
CDR3 DNA: TGTGCCAGCAGCGCGGAGGGGACGGCAGAAGGGGATTCACCCCTCCACTTT

CDR3 length: 15
D gene: .
J gene: TRBJ1-5
clone size: once
V gene: TRBV19
CDR3 protein: CASSSEGGGNQPQHF
CDR3 DNA: TGTGCCAGTAGTAGCGAAGGGGGTGGCAATCAGCCCCAGCATTTT

CDR3 length: 16
D gene: .
J gene: TRBJ2-3
clone size: .
V gene: TRBV2
CDR3 protein: CASSDDLRASTDTQYF
CDR3 DNA: TGTGCCAGCAGCGACGATTTGAGGGCCAGCACAGATACGCAGTATTTT

CDR3 length: 14
D gene: TRBD1
J gene: TRBJ1-2
clone size: .
V gene: TRBV7-9
CDR3 protein: CASSSGQAGRGYTF
CDR3 DNA: TGTGCCAGCAGCTCTGGACAGGCGGGGCGAGGCTACACCTTC

CDR3 length: 15
D gene: .
J gene: TRBJ1-4
clone size: few
V gene: TRBV5-1
CDR3 protein: CASSFQGQGGEKLFF
CDR3 DNA: TGCGCCAGCAGCTTTCAGGGTCAGGGCGGTGAAAAACTGTTTTTT

CDR3 length: 15
D gene: .
J gene: TRBJ1-6
clone size: .
V gene: TRBV28
CDR3 protein: CASSSYRGEHSPLHF
CDR3 DNA: TGTGCCAGCAGTTCCTACCGGGGGGAGCATTCACCCCTCCACTTT

CDR3 length: 11
D gene: .
J gene: TRBJ1-2
clone size: .
V gene: TRBV19
CDR3 protein: CASSGRYGYTF
CDR3 DNA: TGTGCCAGTAGTGGCAGGTATGGCTACACCTTC

CDR3 length: 15
D gene: .
J gene: TRBJ1-1
clone size: once
V gene: TRBV6-5
CDR3 protein: CASSRTAFSNTEAFF
CDR3 DNA: TGTGCCAGCAGCCGGACAGCCTTTAGTAACACTGAAGCTTTCTTT

CDR3 length: 16
D gene: .
J gene: TRBJ2-3
clone size: .
V gene: TRBV4-3
CDR3 protein: CASSRRLIEYPDTQYF
CDR3 DNA: TGCGCCAGCAGCCGAAGACTAATAGAGTATCCAGATACGCAGTATTTT

CDR3 length: 14
D gene: .
J gene: TRBJ2-7
clone size: once
V gene: TRBV6-2/TRBV6-3
CDR3 protein: CASSYKQNSYEQYF
CDR3 DNA: TGTGCCAGCAGTTACAAACAGAACTCCTACGAGCAGTACTTC

CDR3 length: 12
D gene: .
J gene: TRBJ2-3
clone size: once
V gene: TRBV5-1
CDR3 protein: CASSPERMPQYF
CDR3 DNA: TGCGCCAGCAGCCCAGAGAGGATGCCGCAGTATTTT

CDR3 length: 15
D gene: TRBD1
J gene: TRBJ2-7
clone size: .
V gene: TRBV7-8
CDR3 protein: CASSPRRTGISEQYF
CDR3 DNA: TGTGCCAGCAGCCCTCGGAGGACAGGGATTTCCGAGCAGTACTTC

CDR3 length: 14
D gene: TRBD1
J gene: TRBJ1-2
clone size: .
V gene: TRBV28
CDR3 protein: CASSPPGQAGRYTF
CDR3 DNA: TGTGCCAGCAGTCCTCCGGGACAGGCGGGACGCTACACCTTC

CDR3 length: 15
D gene: TRBD1
J gene: TRBJ1-2
clone size: .
V gene: TRBV19
CDR3 protein: CASSIEPGQFYGYTF
CDR3 DNA: TGTGCCAGTAGTATAGAACCGGGACAGTTCTATGGCTACACCTTC

CDR3 length: 14
D gene: .
J gene: TRBJ2-7
clone size: once
V gene: TRBV29-1
CDR3 protein: CSVEVRQGKYEQYF
CDR3 DNA: TGCAGCGTTGAAGTCCGGCAGGGGAAGTACGAGCAGTACTTC

CDR3 length: 14
D gene: .
J gene: TRBJ2-2
clone size: .
V gene: TRBV2
CDR3 protein: CASSQTENTGELFF
CDR3 DNA: TGTGCCAGCAGTCAGACAGAGAACACCGGGGAGCTGTTTTTT

CDR3 length: 16
D gene: TRBD1
J gene: TRBJ1-4
clone size: .
V gene: TRBV3-1/TRBV3-2
CDR3 protein: CASSQDPGQGEEKLFF
CDR3 DNA: TGTGCCAGCAGCCAAGACCCGGGACAGGGTGAAGAAAAACTGTTTTTT

CDR3 length: 14
D gene: TRBD1
J gene: TRBJ1-5
clone size: .
V gene: TRBV5-6
CDR3 protein: CASSLGQVNQPQHF
CDR3 DNA: TGTGCCAGCAGCCTAGGACAGGTCAATCAGCCCCAGCATTTT

CDR3 length: 14
D gene: .
J gene: TRBJ1-5
clone size: .
V gene: TRBV27
CDR3 protein: CASSPPGGNQPQHF
CDR3 DNA: TGTGCCAGCAGTCCCCCCGGGGGCAATCAGCCCCAGCATTTT

CDR3 length: 15
D gene: .
J gene: TRBJ1-5
clone size: .
V gene: TRBV6-2/TRBV6-3
CDR3 protein: CASSYTAFYDQPQHF
CDR3 DNA: TGTGCCAGCAGTTACACAGCTTTCTACGATCAGCCCCAGCATTTT

CDR3 length: 13
D gene: .
J gene: TRBJ1-2
clone size: .
V gene: TRBV28
CDR3 protein: CASTLRGISGYTF
CDR3 DNA: TGTGCCAGCACCTTGAGGGGGATCAGTGGCTACACCTTC

CDR3 length: 15
D gene: TRBD1
J gene: TRBJ2-7
clone size: .
V gene: TRBV5-4
CDR3 protein: CASSPPGQGAYEQYF
CDR3 DNA: TGTGCCAGCAGCCCCCCGGGACAGGGGGCGTACGAGCAGTACTTC

CDR3 length: 16
D gene: .
J gene: TRBJ2-1
clone size: .
V gene: TRBV2
CDR3 protein: CASSLPTGSSYNEQFF
CDR3 DNA: TGTGCCAGCAGCCTCCCGACAGGTAGCTCCTACAATGAGCAGTTCTTC

CDR3 length: 15
D gene: .
J gene: TRBJ1-3
clone size: few
V gene: TRBV11-2
CDR3 protein: CASSPLDSRGNTIYF
CDR3 DNA: TGTGCCAGCAGCCCTCTGGACAGCCGCGGAAACACCATATATTTT

CDR3 length: 15
D gene: .
J gene: TRBJ1-1
clone size: .
V gene: TRBV7-6
CDR3 protein: CASSLGGGRDTEAFF
CDR3 DNA: TGTGCCAGCAGCCTGGGGGGAGGGAGGGACACTGAAGCTTTCTTT

CDR3 length: 14
D gene: .
J gene: TRBJ1-1
clone size: .
V gene: TRBV7-2
CDR3 protein: CASSRGSPSLEAFF
CDR3 DNA: TGTGCCAGCAGCCGCGGGTCCCCAAGCCTTGAAGCTTTCTTT

CDR3 length: 13
D gene: .
J gene: TRBJ1-5
clone size: .
V gene: TRBV19
CDR3 protein: CASSIGVNQPQHF
CDR3 DNA: TGTGCCAGTTCCATCGGAGTCAATCAGCCCCAGCATTTT

CDR3 length: 13
D gene: TRBD1
J gene: TRBJ2-7
clone size: .
V gene: TRBV11-2
CDR3 protein: CATHTGGSYEQYF
CDR3 DNA: TGTGCCACCCACACAGGGGGGTCCTACGAGCAGTACTTC

CDR3 length: 14
D gene: .
J gene: TRBJ1-2
clone size: .
V gene: TRBV28
CDR3 protein: CASSLPDNNYGYTF
CDR3 DNA: TGTGCCAGCAGTCTCCCCGACAATAACTATGGCTACACCTTC

CDR3 length: 14
D gene: .
J gene: TRBJ2-2
clone size: .
V gene: TRBV27
CDR3 protein: CASRPTVNTGELFF
CDR3 DNA: TGTGCCAGCAGGCCGACAGTAAACACCGGGGAGCTGTTTTTT

CDR3 length: 13
D gene: .
J gene: TRBJ1-2
clone size: .
V gene: TRBV7-2
CDR3 protein: CASSLGGSYGYTF
CDR3 DNA: TGTGCCAGCAGCTTAGGTGGGAGCTATGGCTACACCTTC

CDR3 length: 20
D gene: TRBD2
J gene: TRBJ2-3
clone size: once
V gene: TRBV27
CDR3 protein: CASSPYLRHISGRSTDTQYF
CDR3 DNA: TGTGCCAGCAGTCCCTACCTACGTCATATTAGCGGGAGGAGCACAGATACGCAGTATTTT

CDR3 length: 14
D gene: .
J gene: TRBJ2-2
clone size: .
V gene: TRBV7-9
CDR3 protein: CASSFGQITGELFF
CDR3 DNA: TGTGCCAGCAGCTTTGGACAGATCACCGGGGAGCTGTTTTTT

CDR3 length: 14
D gene: TRBD1
J gene: TRBJ1-1
clone size: .
V gene: TRBV5-1
CDR3 protein: CASSPAQGGTEAFF
CDR3 DNA: TGCGCCAGCAGCCCGGCTCAGGGGGGCACTGAAGCTTTCTTT

CDR3 length: 16
D gene: TRBD2
J gene: TRBJ2-5
clone size: .
V gene: TRBV4-2
CDR3 protein: CASSQPLAGGEETQYF
CDR3 DNA: TGTGCCAGCAGCCAACCGCTAGCGGGGGGCGAAGAGACCCAGTACTTC

CDR3 length: 15
D gene: .
J gene: TRBJ2-1
clone size: .
V gene: TRBV5-8
CDR3 protein: CASSFSGDSYNEQFF
CDR3 DNA: TGTGCCAGCAGCTTTTCAGGGGACTCCTACAATGAGCAGTTCTTC

CDR3 length: 17
D gene: .
J gene: TRBJ2-5
clone size: .
V gene: TRBV28
CDR3 protein: CASSLGLGAGVSETQYF
CDR3 DNA: TGTGCCAGCAGTTTAGGTCTTGGGGCAGGGGTATCGGAGACCCAGTACTTC

CDR3 length: 15
D gene: .
J gene: TRBJ1-2
clone size: once
V gene: TRBV6-2/TRBV6-3
CDR3 protein: CASSYPSSTGYGYTF
CDR3 DNA: TGTGCCAGCAGTTACCCCTCATCAACGGGCTATGGCTACACCTTC

CDR3 length: 13
D gene: .
J gene: TRBJ2-7
clone size: .
V gene: TRBV6-5
CDR3 protein: CASSYYPTYEQYF
CDR3 DNA: TGTGCCAGCAGTTACTATCCAACCTACGAGCAGTACTTC

CDR3 length: 14
D gene: .
J gene: TRBJ1-3
clone size: .
V gene: TRBV5-1
CDR3 protein: CASSLGQAGNTIYF
CDR3 DNA: TGCGCCAGCAGCTTGGGACAAGCCGGAAACACCATATATTTT

CDR3 length: 14
D gene: .
J gene: TRBJ2-5
clone size: .
V gene: TRBV7-2
CDR3 protein: CASSPPLGEETQYF
CDR3 DNA: TGTGCCAGCAGCCCCCCCCTCGGGGAAGAGACCCAGTACTTC

CDR3 length: 15
D gene: .
J gene: TRBJ1-5
clone size: few
V gene: TRBV7-9
CDR3 protein: CASSLEGGAGQPQHF
CDR3 DNA: TGTGCCAGCAGCTTAGAAGGGGGGGCGGGTCAGCCCCAGCATTTT

CDR3 length: 16
D gene: TRBD2
J gene: TRBJ2-1
clone size: .
V gene: TRBV4-3
CDR3 protein: CASSQDRGGDDNEQFF
CDR3 DNA: TGCGCCAGCAGCCAAGATCGCGGGGGGGACGACAATGAGCAGTTCTTC

CDR3 length: 14
D gene: TRBD1
J gene: TRBJ1-2
clone size: .
V gene: TRBV5-8
CDR3 protein: CASSFTGGASGYTF
CDR3 DNA: TGTGCCAGCAGCTTTACAGGGGGCGCCTCTGGCTACACCTTC

CDR3 length: 13
D gene: TRBD1
J gene: TRBJ1-2
clone size: .
V gene: TRBV6-5
CDR3 protein: CASKQGVGYGYTF
CDR3 DNA: TGTGCCAGCAAACAGGGGGTTGGGTATGGCTACACCTTC

CDR3 length: 15
D gene: .
J gene: TRBJ1-1
clone size: .
V gene: TRBV10-3
CDR3 protein: CAISGRGAMNTEAFF
CDR3 DNA: TGTGCCATCAGTGGGCGGGGGGCAATGAACACTGAAGCTTTCTTT